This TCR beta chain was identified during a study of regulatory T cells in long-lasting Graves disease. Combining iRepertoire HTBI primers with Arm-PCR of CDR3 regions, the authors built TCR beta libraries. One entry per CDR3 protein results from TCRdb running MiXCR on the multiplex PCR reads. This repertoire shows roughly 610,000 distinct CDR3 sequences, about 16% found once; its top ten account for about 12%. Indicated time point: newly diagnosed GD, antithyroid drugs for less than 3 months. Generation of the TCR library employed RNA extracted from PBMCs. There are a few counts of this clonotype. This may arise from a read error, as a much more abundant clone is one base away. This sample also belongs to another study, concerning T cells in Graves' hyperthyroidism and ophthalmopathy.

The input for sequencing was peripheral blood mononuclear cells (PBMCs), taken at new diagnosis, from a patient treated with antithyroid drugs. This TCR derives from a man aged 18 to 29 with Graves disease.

CDR3 sequence: CASSPVQGVSYKQYF. The CDR3 DNA is TGTGCCAGCAGTCCCGTGCAGGGAGTCTCCTACAAGCAGTACTTC. The rearrangement uses TRBV12-3 or TRBV12-4 and TRBJ2-7, with D possibly being TRBD1 or TRBD2 (5 bases each). The CDR3 contains 15 residues.